The next 11 T cell receptor beta chains were all read from a single sample in a study of blood T cell repertoires in COVID-19. Assay: immunoSEQ multiplex PCR; the TCRdb copy retains only in-frame clones and omits some. The profile covers fewer than 150,000 clones, with roughly 86% appearing a single time and about 17% taken by the ten largest. The material sequenced was peripheral blood. The origin of the receptors is a woman aged 45 to 65 who had recovered from COVID-19.

The chain links TRBV4-1 to TRBJ1-4, with D possibly being TRBD1 (5 bases). V lost 3 bases and J lost 8, with 16 bases in between. Germline V gene sequence: CDR1 MGHRA, CDR2 YSYEKL. CDR3 length equals 15 residues. CDR3 loop: CASSQQRGVGEKLFF. CDR3 DNA sequence: TGCGCCAGCAGCCAGCAACGGGGGGTGGGGGAAAAACTGTTTTTT.

The chain is built from TRBV11-2 and TRBJ1-1; 7 bases align to TRBD1. V lost 6 bases to trimming and J lost 0 bases; unmatched junction nucleotides: 13. The CDR3 is 17 residues long. Germline CDR1 and CDR2: SGHAT and FQNNGV. CDR3 protein: CASSPNRDRVMNTEAFF. The CDR3 nucleotides are TGTGCCAGCAGTCCAAACCGGGACAGAGTTATGAACACTGAAGCTTTCTTT.

The chain is built from TRBV3-1 (or the pseudogene TRBV3-2) and TRBJ2-5; 7 nucleotides match TRBD1. The CDR3 is 16 residues long. Germline V gene data show CDR1 as LGHDT and CDR2 as YNNKEL (reference sequence). V was pared by 1 base and J by 3 bases, with 8 bases of the junction left unmatched. Written as DNA, the CDR3 is TGTGCCAGCAGCCAAGGTACCGGGACAGCCGAAGAGACCCAGTACTTC. Protein: CASSQGTGTAEETQYF.

The chain has TRBV6-6 and TRBJ2-3; 14 bases agree with TRBD2. Germline assignment: CDR1 MNHNY and CDR2 SVGAGI (reference sequence). After removal of 6 bases from V and 2 bases from J, the junction contained 4 bases not matched to a gene. CDR3 length equals 16 residues. CDR3 loop: CASSWTSGRPTDTQYF. Here the CDR3 DNA reads TGTGCCAGCAGCTGGACTAGCGGGAGGCCCACAGATACGCAGTATTTT.

The chain recombines TRBV3-1 (or the pseudogene TRBV3-2) with TRBJ2-7; the D is unclear. The CDR3 is 13 amino acids. Germline lookup yields CDR1 LGHDT and CDR2 YNNKEL (reference sequence). V gave up 2 bases and J gave up 2 bases, with 7 bases separating them. The CDR3 nucleotides are TGTGCCAGCAGCCAATTTAACACCTACGAGCAGTACTTC. This sequence encodes CASSQFNTYEQYF.

This clone occurred once. The chain has TRBV7-6 and TRBJ2-1, with D tentatively TRBD1 (6 bases). The V gene's germline CDR1 is SGHVS and CDR2 FNYEAQ. The CDR3 runs 15 residues. V was shortened by 4 bases and J by 1 base, with 11 bases between the two germline ends. CDR3: CASSSTGDSYNEQFF. DNA of the CDR3: TGTGCCAGCAGCTCGACAGGAGATTCCTACAATGAGCAGTTCTTC.

This clone was seen just once. The J gene is TRBJ2-1, the V gene TRBV7-2, with D possibly matching TRBD2 (6 bases). Germline-derived CDR1 and CDR2 are SGHTA and FQGNSA. This CDR3 has 15 residues. Trimming took 4 bases from V and 2 from J, leaving 12 bases between them. CDR3 region: CASSYVWGAYNEQFF. DNA of the CDR3: TGTGCCAGCAGCTACGTTTGGGGGGCCTACAATGAGCAGTTCTTC.

V is TRBV6-5 and J is TRBJ1-2; 7 positions agree with TRBD1. The J segment lost 5 bases and the V segment lost 6 bases, leaving 9 bases of the junction unmatched. This CDR3 has 14 amino acids. Germline CDR1 is MNHEY and CDR2 is SVGAGI. The CDR3 spells CASSRTGTAYGYTF. CDR3 DNA sequence: TGTGCCAGCAGCCGTACCGGGACAGCGTATGGCTACACCTTC.

The V call is TRBV12-5, the J call TRBJ1-5; D is ambiguous. CDR3 length: 13 amino acids. CDR1 and CDR2 (germline): LGHNT, FRNRAP. V was pared by 1 base and J by 3 bases, with 4 bases between. CDR3 residues: CASGLALNQPQHF. The CDR3 nucleotides read TGTGCTAGTGGTTTGGCACTCAATCAGCCCCAGCATTTT.

This clone appeared a single time. The chain links TRBV6-7 to TRBJ1-2; 7 nucleotides agree with TRBD1. TRBV6-7 has ORF status, its function being uncertain. This CDR3 comprises 16 residues. J lost 5 bases, V lost 2 bases, and 11 bases had no gene match. Here the CDR3 reads CASSYSGQEDWYGYTF. The DNA of the CDR3 is TGTGCCAGCAGTTACAGTGGACAGGAGGATTGGTATGGCTACACCTTC.

The chain recombines TRBV7-8 with TRBJ2-3; TRBD1 is a possible D gene (6 bases). This CDR3 comprises 16 residues. Germline V gives CDR1 SGHVS, CDR2 FQNEAQ. The V and J ends lost 8 bases and 2 bases respectively, with 20 bases between them. In nucleotides, the CDR3 is TGTGCCAGCGCACGTAGGGGGACAATCATCACAGATACGCAGTATTTT. Protein product: CASARRGTIITDTQYF. Full variable domain (missing parts from reference TRBV7-8 and TRBJ2-3): GAGVSQSPRYKVAKRGQDVALRCDPISGHVSLFWYQQALGQGPEFLTYFQNEAQLDKSGLPSDRFFAERPEGSVSTLKIQRTQQEDSAVYLCASARRGTIITDTQYFGPGTRLTVL.